This T cell receptor beta chain was identified during a study of blood T cell repertoires in COVID-19. Study context: In each case, the material was cDNA or gDNA derived from T cells, B-cell-depleted T cells, or PBMCs.

Assay: immunoSEQ multiplex PCR; the TCRdb copy retains only in-frame clones and omits some. The sample comprises roughly 200,000 clones, about three quarters of which are singletons, and roughly 12% rests with the top ten. This clone is a singleton in its sample. The sequence was collected from a woman of 80 years or more with COVID-19, enrolled during active disease. The sample was peripheral blood.

CDR3 in DNA: TGTGCCAGCAGCTACCACAGGGAGCTGTTTTTT. Translating it yields CASSYHRELFF. The chain recombines TRBV11-2 with TRBJ2-2, with D unclear. The CDR3 extends over 11 amino acids. Trimming stripped 4 bases from V and 9 bases from J, with 6 bases between. Germline loops: CDR1 SGHAT, CDR2 FQNNGV.